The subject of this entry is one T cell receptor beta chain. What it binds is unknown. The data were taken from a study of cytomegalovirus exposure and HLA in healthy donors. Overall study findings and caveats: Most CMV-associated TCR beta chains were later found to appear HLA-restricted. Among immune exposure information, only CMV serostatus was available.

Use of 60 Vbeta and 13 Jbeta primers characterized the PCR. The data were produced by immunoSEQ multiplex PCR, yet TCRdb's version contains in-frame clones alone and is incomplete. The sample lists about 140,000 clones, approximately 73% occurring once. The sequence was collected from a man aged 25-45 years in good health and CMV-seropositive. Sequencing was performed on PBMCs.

Written as DNA, the CDR3 is TGTGCCAGCTCGACAGGGACCTACAATGAGCAGTTCTTC. Protein sequence: CASSTGTYNEQFF. V gene TRBV19 combines with J gene TRBJ2-1; 7 nucleotides align to TRBD1. J was trimmed by 2 bases and V by 9 bases; bases with no gene match: 4. Germline V gives CDR1 LNHDA, CDR2 SQIVND (reference sequence). CDR3 length: 13 amino acids.